This T cell receptor beta chain was profiled in a study of T cell responses to AZD1222 COVID-19 vaccine. Broader study findings: Repertoires were obtained solely post-peak T cell response. Targeting of unmutated variant regions was reportedly seen in nearly half of spike-specific TCRs. Donors in the cohort were predominantly white British and more often female, and clonal diversity was possibly underestimated.

The length of the CDR3 is 15 residues. V was pared by 8 bases and J by 7 bases, with 12 bases of the junction left unmatched. CDR1 is MNHNY and CDR2 is SVGAGI in the germline V gene (reference sequence). With respect to this clone: Its antigen is undetermined.

Method: immunoSEQ multiplex PCR; TCRdb's copy keeps in-frame clones and lacks some. The sample has roughly 90,000 clones, around nine tenths seen once. The specimen comprised peripheral blood, sampled on day 0 of MenACWY control vaccination. The V call is TRBV6-6, the J call TRBJ1-4, with 8 bases matching TRBD1. This TCR was recovered from an adult in good health. This chain's CDR3 is CASHQGAGGIEKLFF. The CDR3, as DNA: TGTGCCAGCCATCAGGGGGCAGGGGGCATTGAAAAACTGTTTTTT.